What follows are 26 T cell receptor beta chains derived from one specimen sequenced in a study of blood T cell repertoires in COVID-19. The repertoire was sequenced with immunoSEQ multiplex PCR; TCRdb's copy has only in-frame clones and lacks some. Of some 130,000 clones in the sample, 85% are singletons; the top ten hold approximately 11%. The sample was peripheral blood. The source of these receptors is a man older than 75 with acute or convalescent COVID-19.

The CDR3 region has the DNA TGTGCCAGCATTTTTTCGATACAGGGGGAGGAAGCTTTCTTT. It encodes CASIFSIQGEEAFF. V and J are TRBV6-5 and TRBJ1-1; 8 bases line up with TRBD1. Germline trimming cut 7 bases from V and 8 bases from J; bases unmatched to any gene: 12. The CDR3 spans 14 residues. CDR1 is MNHEY, CDR2 SVGAGI, per germline.

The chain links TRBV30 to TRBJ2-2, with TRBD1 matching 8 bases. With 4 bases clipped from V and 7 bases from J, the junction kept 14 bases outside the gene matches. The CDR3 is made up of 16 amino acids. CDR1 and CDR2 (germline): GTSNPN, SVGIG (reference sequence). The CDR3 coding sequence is TGTGCCTGGACCAGGACGGGGACAGGTCTTAACGGGGAGCTGTTTTTT. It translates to CAWTRTGTGLNGELFF.

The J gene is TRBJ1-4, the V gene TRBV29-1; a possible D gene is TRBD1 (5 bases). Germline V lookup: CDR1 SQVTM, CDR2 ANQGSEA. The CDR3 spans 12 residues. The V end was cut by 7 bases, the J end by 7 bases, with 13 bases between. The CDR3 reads CSARQNSEKLFF. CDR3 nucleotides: TGCAGCGCACGACAGAATTCTGAAAAACTGTTTTTT.

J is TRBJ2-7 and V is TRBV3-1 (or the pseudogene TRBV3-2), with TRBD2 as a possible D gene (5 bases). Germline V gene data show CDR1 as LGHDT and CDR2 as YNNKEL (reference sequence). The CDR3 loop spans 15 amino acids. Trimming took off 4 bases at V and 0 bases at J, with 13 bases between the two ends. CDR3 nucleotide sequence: TGTGCCAGCAGCCCAGCGACGGGGTACTCCTACGAGCAGTACTTC. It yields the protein CASSPATGYSYEQYF.

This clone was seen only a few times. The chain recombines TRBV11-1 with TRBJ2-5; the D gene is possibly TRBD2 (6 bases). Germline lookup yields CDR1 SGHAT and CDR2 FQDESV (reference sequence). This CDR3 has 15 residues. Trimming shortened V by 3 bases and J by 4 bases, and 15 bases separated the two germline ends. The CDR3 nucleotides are TGTGCCAGCAGCTTCGGTGCGGGGCGGGGAGAGACCCAGTACTTC. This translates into CASSFGAGRGETQYF.

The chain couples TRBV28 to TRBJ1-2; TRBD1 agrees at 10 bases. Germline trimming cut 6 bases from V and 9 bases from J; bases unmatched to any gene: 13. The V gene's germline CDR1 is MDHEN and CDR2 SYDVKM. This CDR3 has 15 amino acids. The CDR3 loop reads CASSRALDRGIRYTF. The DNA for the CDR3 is TGTGCCAGCAGCCGCGCCCTGGACAGGGGGATTCGCTACACCTTC.

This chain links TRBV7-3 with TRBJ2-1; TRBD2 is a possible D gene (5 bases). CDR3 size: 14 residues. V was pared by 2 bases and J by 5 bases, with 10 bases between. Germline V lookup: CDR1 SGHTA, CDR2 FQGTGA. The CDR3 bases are TGTGCCAGCAGCTTAGCGGGCGAAAACAATGAGCAGTTCTTC. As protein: CASSLAGENNEQFF.

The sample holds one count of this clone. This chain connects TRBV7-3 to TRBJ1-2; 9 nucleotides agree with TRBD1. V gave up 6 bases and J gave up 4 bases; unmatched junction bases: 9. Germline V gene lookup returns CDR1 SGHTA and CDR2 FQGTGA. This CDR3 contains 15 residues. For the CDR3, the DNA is TGTGCCAGCAGACCTACCGGGACAGGGACCTATGGCTACACCTTC. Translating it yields CASRPTGTGTYGYTF.

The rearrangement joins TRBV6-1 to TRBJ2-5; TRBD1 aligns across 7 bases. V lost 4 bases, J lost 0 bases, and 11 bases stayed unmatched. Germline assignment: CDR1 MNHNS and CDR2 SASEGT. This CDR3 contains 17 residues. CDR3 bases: TGTGCCAGCAGTGCCCTCGGGACAGCTTTTAACCAAGAGACCCAGTACTTC. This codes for CASSALGTAFNQETQYF.

CDR3 protein: CASSLNRIGTGGYEQYF. In nucleotides, the CDR3 is TGTGCCAGCAGTTTAAACCGTATTGGGACAGGGGGCTACGAGCAGTACTTC. The rearrangement links TRBV27 to TRBJ2-7; 11 nucleotides line up with TRBD1. Trimming cost V 2 bases and J 3 bases; bases outside gene matches: 9. The CDR3 is 17 residues long. Germline lookup yields CDR1 MNHEY and CDR2 SMNVEV (reference sequence).

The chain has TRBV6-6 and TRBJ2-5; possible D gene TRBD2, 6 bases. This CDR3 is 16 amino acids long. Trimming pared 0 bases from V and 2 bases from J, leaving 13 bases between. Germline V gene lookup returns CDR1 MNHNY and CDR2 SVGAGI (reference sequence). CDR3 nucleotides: TGTGCCAGCAGTTACTCAGGAGGGTACAATCAAGAGACCCAGTACTTC. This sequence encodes CASSYSGGYNQETQYF.

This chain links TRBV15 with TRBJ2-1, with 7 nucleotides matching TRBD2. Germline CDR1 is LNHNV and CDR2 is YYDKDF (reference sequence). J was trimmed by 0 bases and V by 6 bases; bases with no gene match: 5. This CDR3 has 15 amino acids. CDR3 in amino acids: CATRLQRGSYNEQFF. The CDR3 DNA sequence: TGTGCCACCAGACTCCAGCGGGGCTCCTACAATGAGCAGTTCTTC.

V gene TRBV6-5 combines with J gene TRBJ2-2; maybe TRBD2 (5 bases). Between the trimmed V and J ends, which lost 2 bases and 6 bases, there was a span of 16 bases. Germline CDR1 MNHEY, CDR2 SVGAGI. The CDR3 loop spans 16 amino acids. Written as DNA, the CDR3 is TGTGCCAGCAGTTACAGTGACTACGGCTTCGCCGGGGAGCTGTTTTTT. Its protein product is CASSYSDYGFAGELFF.

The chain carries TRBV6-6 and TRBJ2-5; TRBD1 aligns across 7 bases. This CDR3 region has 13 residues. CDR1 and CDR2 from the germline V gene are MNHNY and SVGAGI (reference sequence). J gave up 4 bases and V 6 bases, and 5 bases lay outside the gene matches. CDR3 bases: TGTGCCAGCAGCACCCGGGACAGAGAGACCCAGTACTTC. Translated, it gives CASSTRDRETQYF.

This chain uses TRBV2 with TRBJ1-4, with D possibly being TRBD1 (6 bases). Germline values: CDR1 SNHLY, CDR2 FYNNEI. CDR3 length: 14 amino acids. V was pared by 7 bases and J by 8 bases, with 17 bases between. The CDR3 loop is CASNIQGRDEKLFF. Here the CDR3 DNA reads TGTGCCAGCAACATACAGGGTAGAGACGAAAAACTGTTTTTT.

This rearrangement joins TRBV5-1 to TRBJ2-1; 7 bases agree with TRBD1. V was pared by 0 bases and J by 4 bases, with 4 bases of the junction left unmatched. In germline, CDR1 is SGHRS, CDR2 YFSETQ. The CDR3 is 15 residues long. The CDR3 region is CASSLGQGQYNEQFF. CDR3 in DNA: TGCGCCAGCAGCTTGGGGCAGGGACAGTACAATGAGCAGTTCTTC.

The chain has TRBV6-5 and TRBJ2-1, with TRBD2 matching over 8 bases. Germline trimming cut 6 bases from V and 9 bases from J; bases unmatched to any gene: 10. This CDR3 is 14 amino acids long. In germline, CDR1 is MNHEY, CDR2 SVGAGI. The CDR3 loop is CASSAPGLVREQFF. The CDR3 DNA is TGTGCCAGCAGCGCGCCGGGACTAGTACGTGAGCAGTTCTTC.

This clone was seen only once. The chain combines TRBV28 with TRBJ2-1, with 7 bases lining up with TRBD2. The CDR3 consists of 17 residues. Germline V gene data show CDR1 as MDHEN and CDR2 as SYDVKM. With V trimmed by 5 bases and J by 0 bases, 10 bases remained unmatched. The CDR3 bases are TGTGCCAGCAGTCCCGGGGGAGGGGCCGGCTCCTACAATGAGCAGTTCTTC. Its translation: CASSPGGGAGSYNEQFF.

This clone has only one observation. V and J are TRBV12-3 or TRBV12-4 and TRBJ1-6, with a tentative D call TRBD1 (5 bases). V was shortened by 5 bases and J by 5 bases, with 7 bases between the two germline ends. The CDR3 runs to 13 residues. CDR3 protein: CASSPDNNSPLHF. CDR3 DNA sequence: TGTGCCAGCAGTCCGGACAATAATTCACCCCTCCACTTT.

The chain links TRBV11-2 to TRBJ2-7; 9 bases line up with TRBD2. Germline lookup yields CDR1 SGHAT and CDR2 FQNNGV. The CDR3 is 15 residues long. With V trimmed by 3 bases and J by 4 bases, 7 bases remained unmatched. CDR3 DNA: TGTGCCAGCAGCTTTCTAGCGGGAAAGGGTTACGAGCAGTACTTC. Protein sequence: CASSFLAGKGYEQYF.

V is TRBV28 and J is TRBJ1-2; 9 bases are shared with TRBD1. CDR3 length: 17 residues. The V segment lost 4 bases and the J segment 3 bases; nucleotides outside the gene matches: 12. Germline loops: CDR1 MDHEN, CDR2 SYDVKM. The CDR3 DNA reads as TGTGCCAGCAGTTCGGGACAGGGAACTGATTCTCACTATGGCTACACCTTC. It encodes CASSSGQGTDSHYGYTF.

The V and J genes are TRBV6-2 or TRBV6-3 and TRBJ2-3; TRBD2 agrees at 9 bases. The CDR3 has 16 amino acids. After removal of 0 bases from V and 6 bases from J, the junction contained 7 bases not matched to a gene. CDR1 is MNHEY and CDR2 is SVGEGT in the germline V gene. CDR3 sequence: CASSYSGLATYDTQYF. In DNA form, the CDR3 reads TGTGCCAGCAGTTACTCCGGACTAGCGACATACGATACGCAGTATTTT.

The CDR3 DNA sequence: TGTGCCATCAGTGTTGAGGCCGACTATGGCTACACCTTC. It yields the protein CAISVEADYGYTF. The chain uses TRBV10-3 and TRBJ1-2; D unclear. CDR3 length: 13 residues. Germline lookup yields CDR1 ENHRY and CDR2 SYGVKD. Trimming took off 4 bases at V and 3 bases at J, with 9 bases between the two ends.

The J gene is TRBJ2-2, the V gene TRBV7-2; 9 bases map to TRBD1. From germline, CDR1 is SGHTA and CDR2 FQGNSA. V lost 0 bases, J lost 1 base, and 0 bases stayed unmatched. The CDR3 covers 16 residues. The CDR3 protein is CASSLAGQGNTGELFF. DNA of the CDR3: TGTGCCAGCAGCTTAGCGGGACAGGGGAACACCGGGGAGCTGTTTTTT.

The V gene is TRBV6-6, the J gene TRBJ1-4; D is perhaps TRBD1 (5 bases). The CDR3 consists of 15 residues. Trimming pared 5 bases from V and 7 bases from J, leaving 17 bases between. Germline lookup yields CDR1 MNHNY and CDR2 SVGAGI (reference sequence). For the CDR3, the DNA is TGTGCCAGCAGTCTCCCGGCAGCCGGGGGTGAAAAACTGTTTTTT. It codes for CASSLPAAGGEKLFF.

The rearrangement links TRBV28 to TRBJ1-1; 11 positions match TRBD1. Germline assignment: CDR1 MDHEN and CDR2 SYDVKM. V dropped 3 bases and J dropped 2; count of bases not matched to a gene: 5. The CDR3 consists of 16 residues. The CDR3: CASSFQDRGPNTEAFF. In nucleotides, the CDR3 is TGTGCCAGCAGTTTCCAGGACAGGGGGCCCAACACTGAAGCTTTCTTT. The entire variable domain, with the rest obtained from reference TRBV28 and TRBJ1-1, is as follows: DVKVTQSSRYLVKRTGEKVFLECVQDMDHENMFWYRQDPGLGLRLIYFSYDVKMKEKGDIPEGYSVSREKKERFSLILESASTNQTSMYLCASSFQDRGPNTEAFFGQGTRLTVV.